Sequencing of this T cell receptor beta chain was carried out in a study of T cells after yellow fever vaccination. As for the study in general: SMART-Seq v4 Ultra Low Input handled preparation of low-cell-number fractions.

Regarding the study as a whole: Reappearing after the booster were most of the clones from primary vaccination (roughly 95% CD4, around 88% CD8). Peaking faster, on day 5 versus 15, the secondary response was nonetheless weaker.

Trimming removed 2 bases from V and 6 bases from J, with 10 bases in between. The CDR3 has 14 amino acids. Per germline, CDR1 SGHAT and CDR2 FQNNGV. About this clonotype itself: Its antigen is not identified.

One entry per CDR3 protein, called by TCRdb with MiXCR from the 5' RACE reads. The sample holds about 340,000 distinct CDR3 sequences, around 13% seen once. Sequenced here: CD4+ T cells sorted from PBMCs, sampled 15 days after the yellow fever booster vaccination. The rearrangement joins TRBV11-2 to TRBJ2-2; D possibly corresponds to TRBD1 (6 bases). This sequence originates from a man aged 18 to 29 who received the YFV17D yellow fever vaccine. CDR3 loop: CASSLTGWPGELFF. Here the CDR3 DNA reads TGTGCCAGCAGCTTAACAGGGTGGCCCGGGGAGCTGTTTTTT. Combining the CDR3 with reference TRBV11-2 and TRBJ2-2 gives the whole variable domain EAGVAQSPRYKIIEKRQSVAFWCNPISGHATLYWYQQILGQGPKLLIQFQNNGVVDDSQLPKDRFSAERLKGVDSTLKIQPAKLEDSAVYLCASSLTGWPGELFFGEGSRLTVL.